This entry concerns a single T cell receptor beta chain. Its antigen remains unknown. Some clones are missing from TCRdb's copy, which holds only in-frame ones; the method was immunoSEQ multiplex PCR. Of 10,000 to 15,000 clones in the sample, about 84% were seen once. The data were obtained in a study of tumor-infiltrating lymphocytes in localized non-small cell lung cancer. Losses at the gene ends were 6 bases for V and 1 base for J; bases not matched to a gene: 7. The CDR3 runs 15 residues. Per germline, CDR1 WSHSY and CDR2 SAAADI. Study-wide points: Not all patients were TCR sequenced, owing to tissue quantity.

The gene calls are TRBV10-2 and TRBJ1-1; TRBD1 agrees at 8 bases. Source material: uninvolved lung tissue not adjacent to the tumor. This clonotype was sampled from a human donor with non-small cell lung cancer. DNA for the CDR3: TGCGCCAGCAGGGTAGGACAGGGAGAGAACACTGAAGCTTTCTTT. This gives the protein CASRVGQGENTEAFF.